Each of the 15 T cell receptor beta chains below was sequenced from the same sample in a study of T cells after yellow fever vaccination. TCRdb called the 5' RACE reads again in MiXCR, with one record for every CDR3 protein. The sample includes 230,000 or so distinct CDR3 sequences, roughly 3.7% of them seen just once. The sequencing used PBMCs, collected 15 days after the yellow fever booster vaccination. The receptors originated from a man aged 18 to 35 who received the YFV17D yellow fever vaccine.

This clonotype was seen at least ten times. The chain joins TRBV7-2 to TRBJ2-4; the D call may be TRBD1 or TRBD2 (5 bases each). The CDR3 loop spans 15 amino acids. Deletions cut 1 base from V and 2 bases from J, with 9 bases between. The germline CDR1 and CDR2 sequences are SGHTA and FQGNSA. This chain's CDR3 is CASSLVRGPKNIQYF. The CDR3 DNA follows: TGTGCCAGCAGCTTAGTCCGGGGCCCCAAAAACATTCAGTACTTC.

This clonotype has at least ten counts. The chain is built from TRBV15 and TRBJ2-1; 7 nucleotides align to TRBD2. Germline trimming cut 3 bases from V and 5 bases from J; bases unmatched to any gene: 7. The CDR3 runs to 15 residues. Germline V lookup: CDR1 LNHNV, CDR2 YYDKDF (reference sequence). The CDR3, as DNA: TGTGCCACCAGCAGCTACGGGGGGTCGGACAATGAGCAGTTCTTC. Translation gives CATSSYGGSDNEQFF.

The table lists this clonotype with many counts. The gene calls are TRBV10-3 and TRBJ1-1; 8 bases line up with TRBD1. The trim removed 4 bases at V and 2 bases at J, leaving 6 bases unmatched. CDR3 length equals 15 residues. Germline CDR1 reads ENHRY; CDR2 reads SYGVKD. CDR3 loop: CAISAMDRVNTEAFF. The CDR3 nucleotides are TGTGCCATCAGTGCTATGGACAGGGTCAACACTGAAGCTTTCTTT.

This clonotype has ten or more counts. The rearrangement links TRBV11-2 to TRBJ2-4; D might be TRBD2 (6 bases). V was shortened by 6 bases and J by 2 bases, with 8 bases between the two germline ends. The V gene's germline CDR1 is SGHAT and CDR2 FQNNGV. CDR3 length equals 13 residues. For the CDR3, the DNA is TGTGCCAGCAGTGCGGGGACCAAAAACATTCAGTACTTC. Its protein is CASSAGTKNIQYF.

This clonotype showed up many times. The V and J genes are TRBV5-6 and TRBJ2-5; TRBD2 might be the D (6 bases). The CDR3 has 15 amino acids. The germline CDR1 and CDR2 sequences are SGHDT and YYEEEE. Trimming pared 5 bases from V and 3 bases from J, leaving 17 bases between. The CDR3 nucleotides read TGTGCCAGCAGTCTGGATGGGGGGTTTGAAGAGACCCAGTACTTC. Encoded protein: CASSLDGGFEETQYF.

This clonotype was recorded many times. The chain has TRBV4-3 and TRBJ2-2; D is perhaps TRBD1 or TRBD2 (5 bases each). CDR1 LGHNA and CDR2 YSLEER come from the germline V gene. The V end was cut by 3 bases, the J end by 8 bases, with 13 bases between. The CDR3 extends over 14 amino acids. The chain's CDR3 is CASSHVGRLGELFF. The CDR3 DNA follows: TGCGCCAGCAGCCACGTGGGACGCTTAGGGGAGCTGTTTTTT.

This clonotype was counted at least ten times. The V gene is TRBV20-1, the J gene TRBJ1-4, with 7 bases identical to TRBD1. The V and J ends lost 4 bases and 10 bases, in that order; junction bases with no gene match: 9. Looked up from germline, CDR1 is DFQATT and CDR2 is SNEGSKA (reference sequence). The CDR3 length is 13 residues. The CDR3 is CSATLGTDGKLFF. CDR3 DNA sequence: TGCAGTGCTACACTTGGGACAGACGGAAAACTGTTTTTT.

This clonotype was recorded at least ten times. In nucleotides, the CDR3 is TGTGCCAGCAGCTTGAGCGGGGGGCAGAATGAGCAGTTCTTC. Protein: CASSLSGGQNEQFF. J is TRBJ2-1 and V is TRBV7-6, with 9 bases lining up with TRBD2. Germline V gene data show CDR1 as SGHVS and CDR2 as FNYEAQ. The CDR3 totals 14 residues. The V and J ends lost 3 bases and 7 bases, in that order; junction bases with no gene match: 4.

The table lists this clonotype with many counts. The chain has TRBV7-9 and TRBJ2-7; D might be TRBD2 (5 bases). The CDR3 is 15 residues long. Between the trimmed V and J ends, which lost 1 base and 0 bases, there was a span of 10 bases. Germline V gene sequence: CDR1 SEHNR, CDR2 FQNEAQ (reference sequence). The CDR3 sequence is CASSLGGLLSYEQYV. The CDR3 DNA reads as TGTGCCAGCAGCTTAGGAGGGCTACTCTCCTACGAGCAGTACGTC.

The CDR3 DNA follows: TGTGCCAGCAGCGCCCAGGGGACAGGCGGTTCACCCCTCCACTTT. Translating gives CASSAQGTGGSPLHF. The chain recombines TRBV9 with TRBJ1-6; 8 nucleotides match TRBD1. V shed 3 bases and J 9 bases; nucleotides not matched to a gene: 8. The CDR3 consists of 15 residues. Per the germline V gene, CDR1 is SGDLS and CDR2 is YYNGEE. The complete variable domain, with remaining parts taken from reference TRBV9 and TRBJ1-6, reads DSGVTQTPKHLITATGQRVTLRCSPRSGDLSVYWYQQSLDQGLQFLIQYYNGEERAKGNILERFSAQQFPDLHSELNLSSLELGDSALYFCASSAQGTGGSPLHFGNGTRLTVT.

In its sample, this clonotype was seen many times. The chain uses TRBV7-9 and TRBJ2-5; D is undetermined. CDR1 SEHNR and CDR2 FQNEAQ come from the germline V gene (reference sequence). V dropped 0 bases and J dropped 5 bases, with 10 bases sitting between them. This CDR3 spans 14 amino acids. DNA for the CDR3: TGTGCCAGCAGCTTAGCGGGCACAGTCGAGACCCAGTACTTC. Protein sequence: CASSLAGTVETQYF.

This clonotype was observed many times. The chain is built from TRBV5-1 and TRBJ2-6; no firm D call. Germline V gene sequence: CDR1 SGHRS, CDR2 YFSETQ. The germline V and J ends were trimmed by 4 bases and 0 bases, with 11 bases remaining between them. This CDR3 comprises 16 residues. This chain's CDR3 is CASSLPTSSGANVLTF. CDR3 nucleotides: TGCGCCAGCAGCCTACCTACAAGCTCTGGGGCCAACGTCCTGACTTTC.

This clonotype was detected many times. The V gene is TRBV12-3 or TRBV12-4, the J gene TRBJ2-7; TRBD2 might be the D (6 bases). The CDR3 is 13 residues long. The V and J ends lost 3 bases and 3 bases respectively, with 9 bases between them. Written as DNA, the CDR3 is TGTGCCAGCAGTTTGACGGGGGACTACGAGCAGTACGTC. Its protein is CASSLTGDYEQYV.

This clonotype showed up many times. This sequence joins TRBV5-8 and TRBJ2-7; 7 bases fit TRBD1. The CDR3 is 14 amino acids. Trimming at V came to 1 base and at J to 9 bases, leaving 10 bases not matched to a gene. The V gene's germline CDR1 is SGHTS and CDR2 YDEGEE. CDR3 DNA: TGTGCCAGCAGCTTGTGGGACAGCCCGAGAGGGCAGTACGTC. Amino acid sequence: CASSLWDSPRGQYV.

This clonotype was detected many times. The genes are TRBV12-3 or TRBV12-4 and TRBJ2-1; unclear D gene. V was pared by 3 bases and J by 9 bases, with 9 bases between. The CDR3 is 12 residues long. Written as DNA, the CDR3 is TGTGCCAGCAGTTTTCTCCCTAGTGAGCAGTTCTTC. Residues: CASSFLPSEQFF.